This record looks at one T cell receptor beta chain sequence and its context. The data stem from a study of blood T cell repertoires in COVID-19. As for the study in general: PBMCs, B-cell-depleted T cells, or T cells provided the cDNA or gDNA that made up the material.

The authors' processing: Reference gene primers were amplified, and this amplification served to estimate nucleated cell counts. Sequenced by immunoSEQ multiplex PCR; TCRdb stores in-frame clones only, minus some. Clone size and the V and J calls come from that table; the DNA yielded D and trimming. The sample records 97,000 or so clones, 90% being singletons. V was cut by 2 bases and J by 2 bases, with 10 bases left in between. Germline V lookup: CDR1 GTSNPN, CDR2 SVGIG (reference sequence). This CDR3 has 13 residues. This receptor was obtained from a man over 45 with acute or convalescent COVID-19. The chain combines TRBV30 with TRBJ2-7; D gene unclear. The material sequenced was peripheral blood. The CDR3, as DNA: TGTGCCTGGAGTCCGGGTTACACCTACGAGCAGTACTTC. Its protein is CAWSPGYTYEQYF.